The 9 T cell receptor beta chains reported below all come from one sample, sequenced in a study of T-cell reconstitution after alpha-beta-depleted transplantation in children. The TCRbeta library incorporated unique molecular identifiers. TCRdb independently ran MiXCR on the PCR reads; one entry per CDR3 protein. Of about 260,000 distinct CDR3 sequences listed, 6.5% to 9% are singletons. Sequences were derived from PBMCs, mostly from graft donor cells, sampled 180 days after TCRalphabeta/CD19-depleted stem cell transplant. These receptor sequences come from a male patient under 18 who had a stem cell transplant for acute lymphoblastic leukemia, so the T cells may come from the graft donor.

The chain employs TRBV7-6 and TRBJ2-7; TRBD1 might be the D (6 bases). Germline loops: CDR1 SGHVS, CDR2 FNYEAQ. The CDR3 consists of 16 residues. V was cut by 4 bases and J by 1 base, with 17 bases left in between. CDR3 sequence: CASSSPQGPTSYEQYF. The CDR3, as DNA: TGTGCCAGCAGCTCCCCGCAGGGGCCCACATCCTACGAGCAGTACTTC.

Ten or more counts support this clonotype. DNA of the CDR3: TGTGCCAGCAGCTTAACGGCCCCTTCTGAAAAACTGTTTTTT. Translation gives CASSLTAPSEKLFF. This rearrangement joins TRBV5-6 to TRBJ1-4, with D uncertain. V shed 2 bases and J shed 7 bases, with 12 bases lying between them. Looked up from germline, CDR1 is SGHDT and CDR2 is YYEEEE. The CDR3 contains 14 residues.

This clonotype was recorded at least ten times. The DNA for the CDR3 is TGCAGTGCTGCCGGGACCTACGAGCAGTACTTC. Protein: CSAAGTYEQYF. This sequence joins TRBV20-1 and TRBJ2-7; D is perhaps TRBD2 (5 bases). Trimming took off 5 bases at V and 2 bases at J, with 7 bases between the two ends. This CDR3 has 11 residues. Germline values: CDR1 DFQATT, CDR2 SNEGSKA (reference sequence).

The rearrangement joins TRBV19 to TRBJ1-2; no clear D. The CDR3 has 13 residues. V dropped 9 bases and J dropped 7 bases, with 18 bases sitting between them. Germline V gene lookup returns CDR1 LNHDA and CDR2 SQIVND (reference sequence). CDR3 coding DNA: TGTGCCAGGCCGTTTGGGCCGCCGGGTGGCTACACCTTC. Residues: CARPFGPPGGYTF.

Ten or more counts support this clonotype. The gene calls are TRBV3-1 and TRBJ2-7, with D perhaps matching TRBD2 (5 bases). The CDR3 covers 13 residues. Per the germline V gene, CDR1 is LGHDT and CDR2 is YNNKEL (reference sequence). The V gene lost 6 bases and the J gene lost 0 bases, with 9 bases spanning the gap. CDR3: CASRGGLSYEQYF. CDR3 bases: TGTGCCAGCAGGGGCGGACTCTCCTACGAGCAGTACTTC.

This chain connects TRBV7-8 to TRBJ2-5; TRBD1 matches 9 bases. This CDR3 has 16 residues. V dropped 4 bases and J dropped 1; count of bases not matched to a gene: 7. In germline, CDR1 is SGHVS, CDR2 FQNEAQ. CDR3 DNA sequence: TGTGCCAGCAGCTCTCCGGGACAGGGCGCCCAAGAGACCCAGTACTTC. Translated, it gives CASSSPGQGAQETQYF.

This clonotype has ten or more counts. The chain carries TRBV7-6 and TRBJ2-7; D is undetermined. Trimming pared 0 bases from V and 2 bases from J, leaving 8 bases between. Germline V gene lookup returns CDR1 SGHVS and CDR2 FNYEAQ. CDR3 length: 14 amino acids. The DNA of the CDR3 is TGTGCCAGCAGCTTAGCAGGGAATACCTACGAGCAGTACTTC. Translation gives CASSLAGNTYEQYF.

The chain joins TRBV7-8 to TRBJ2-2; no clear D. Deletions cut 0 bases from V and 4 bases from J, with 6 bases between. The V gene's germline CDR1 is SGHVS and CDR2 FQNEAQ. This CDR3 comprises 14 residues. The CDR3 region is CASSLATTTGELFF. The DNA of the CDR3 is TGTGCCAGCAGCTTAGCGACGACCACCGGGGAGCTGTTTTTT. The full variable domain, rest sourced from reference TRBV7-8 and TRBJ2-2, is GAGVSQSPRYKVAKRGQDVALRCDPISGHVSLFWYQQALGQGPEFLTYFQNEAQLDKSGLPSDRFFAERPEGSVSTLKIQRTQQEDSAVYLCASSLATTTGELFFGEGSRLTVL.

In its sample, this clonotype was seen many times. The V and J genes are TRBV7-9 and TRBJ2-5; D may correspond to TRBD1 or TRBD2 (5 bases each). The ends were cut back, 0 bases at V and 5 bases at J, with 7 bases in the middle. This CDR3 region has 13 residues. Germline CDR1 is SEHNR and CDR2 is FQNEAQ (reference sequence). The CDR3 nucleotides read TGTGCCAGCAGCTTAGCAGGGGACGAGACCCAGTACTTC. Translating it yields CASSLAGDETQYF.